These 12 T cell receptor beta chains were all obtained from the same sample, sequenced in a study of identical twins' blood T cells (dated by TCRdb to 2012 to 2014). Library method: 5' RACE. The listed sequencing device is Illumina Genome Analyzer IIx. TCRdb took the public reads, trimmed them with fastp at Q25, ran MiXCR for clone calling and kept in-frame beta chains. CDR3 protein sequences are deduplicated, and each keeps its most common genes and DNA. Here the sample has roughly 340,000 distinct CDR3 sequences; approximately 30% occur a single time. Together, the top ten hold 5.5% to 7% of the sample. Sequencing used PBMCs. The receptors stem from a woman aged 18-55 years in good health.

The gene calls are TRBV5-1 and TRBJ2-2, with a possible D match to TRBD2 (6 bases). The germline CDR1 and CDR2 sequences are SGHRS and YFSETQ. The V end was cut by 5 bases, the J end by 0 bases, with 8 bases between. The CDR3 has 14 amino acids. DNA for the CDR3: TGCGCCAGCAGACTAGCAGCGAACACCGGGGAGCTGTTTTTT. Amino acids: CASRLAANTGELFF.

The table lists this clonotype with a few counts. CDR3 loop: CASRGSHGYTF. CDR3 nucleotides: TGCGCCAGCAGAGGCAGTCATGGCTACACCTTC. V and J are TRBV4-3 and TRBJ1-2; D gene ambiguous. The CDR3 is 11 amino acids. Trimming removed 6 bases at V and 6 bases at J, with 8 bases between. The V gene's germline CDR1 is LGHNA and CDR2 YSLEER.

This clonotype has just a few counts. Written as DNA, the CDR3 is TGCGCCAGCAGCTTTCGTCGGGAGGGGCTCGATTTCTCCTACAATGAGCAGTTCTTC. Its protein is CASSFRREGLDFSYNEQFF. The rearrangement joins TRBV5-1 to TRBJ2-1, with 8 bases fitting TRBD2. CDR3 length: 19 residues. The V segment lost 2 bases and the J segment 0 bases; nucleotides outside the gene matches: 13. CDR1 and CDR2 from the germline V gene are SGHRS and YFSETQ.

V is TRBV7-9 and J is TRBJ2-5, with D possibly matching TRBD1 (6 bases). The V gene lost 3 bases and the J gene lost 0 bases, with 11 bases spanning the gap. Germline assignment: CDR1 SEHNR and CDR2 FQNEAQ (reference sequence). The CDR3 is 15 residues long. Here the CDR3 reads CASSFTQGNQETQYF. CDR3 in DNA: TGTGCCAGCAGCTTCACTCAGGGGAACCAAGAGACCCAGTACTTC.

This chain joins TRBV19 and TRBJ2-7, with a possible D match to TRBD2 (5 bases). Germline V lookup: CDR1 LNHDA, CDR2 SQIVND (reference sequence). Trimming removed 0 bases at V and 5 bases at J, with 17 bases between. The CDR3 is 16 amino acids. CDR3 nucleotides: TGTGCCAGTAGTATAGATCGTCCTAGCAGGAGAAACGAGCAGTACTTC. Its translation: CASSIDRPSRRNEQYF.

This clonotype was counted ten times or more. V and J are TRBV29-1 and TRBJ2-7, with D tentatively TRBD2 (7 bases). The CDR3 is 13 residues long. The germline V and J ends were trimmed by 7 bases and 6 bases, with 19 bases remaining between them. Germline lookup yields CDR1 SQVTM and CDR2 ANQGSEA. CDR3 loop: CSAVMGGGFEQYF. In DNA form, the CDR3 reads TGCAGCGCTGTGATGGGGGGGGGCTTCGAGCAGTACTTC.

This clonotype was recorded once. The chain links TRBV6-1 to TRBJ2-2; a weak D match, TRBD2 (6 bases). Trimming pared 6 bases from V and 1 base from J, leaving 12 bases between. CDR1 and CDR2 (germline): MNHNS, SASEGT. The CDR3 extends over 15 amino acids. The CDR3 region has the DNA TGTGCCAGCAGAGCCCTGACTAGGAACACCGGGGAGCTGTTTTTT. Translated: CASRALTRNTGELFF.

J is TRBJ2-7 and V is TRBV6-2 or TRBV6-3; a weak D match, TRBD1 (6 bases). This CDR3 is 16 amino acids long. Trimming stripped 7 bases from V and 6 bases from J, with 25 bases between. From germline, CDR1 is MNHEY and CDR2 SVGEGT. CDR3 coding DNA: TGTGCCAGCATGTTTCGGGACACAACACCGTCCGGCGAGCAGTACTTC. Encoded protein: CASMFRDTTPSGEQYF.

This clonotype was seen a handful of times. This chain links TRBV20-1 with TRBJ2-2; 7 bases match TRBD1. The CDR3 sequence is 16 residues long. The germline V gene has CDR1 DFQATT and CDR2 SNEGSKA (reference sequence). V shed 2 bases, J shed 0 bases, and the junction held 6 bases outside the gene matches. CDR3 DNA: TGCAGTGCTAGAAGAATGGGACAGCCGAACACCGGGGAGCTGTTTTTT. Protein sequence: CSARRMGQPNTGELFF.

This clonotype came up many times. The CDR3 DNA is TGTGCCAGCTCACCAACTCAGCAACGTCGGAACACTGAAGCTTTCTTT. Amino acids: CASSPTQQRRNTEAFF. The rearrangement uses TRBV18 and TRBJ1-1; D is uncertain. The germline CDR1 and CDR2 sequences are KGHSH and LQKENI. The CDR3 consists of 16 residues. Between the trimmed V and J ends, which lost 2 bases and 1 base, there was a span of 14 bases.

The rearrangement links TRBV19 to TRBJ1-2; no definite D call. The ends were cut back, 8 bases at V and 4 bases at J, with 11 bases in the middle. The CDR3 spans 12 residues. Germline CDR1 LNHDA, CDR2 SQIVND (reference sequence). CDR3 protein: CASLRGFYGYTF. As DNA, the CDR3 is TGTGCCAGTCTTCGGGGATTCTATGGCTACACCTTC. The full variable domain, in which reference TRBV19 and TRBJ1-2 provide the parts outside the CDR3, is DGGITQSPKYLFRKEGQNVTLSCEQNLNHDAMYWYRQDPGQGLRLIYYSQIVNDFQKGDIAEGYSVSREKKESFPLTVTSAQKNPTAFYLCASLRGFYGYTFGSGTRLTVV.

This rearrangement joins TRBV10-3 to TRBJ1-3, with D possibly TRBD1 on 5 matching bases. Trimming stripped 3 bases from V and 4 bases from J, with 10 bases between. CDR1 and CDR2 (germline): ENHRY, SYGVKD. CDR3 size: 14 residues. The CDR3 spells CAISDRERGNTIYF. The CDR3 DNA follows: TGTGCCATCAGTGACAGGGAGCGAGGAAACACCATATATTTT.